Following are 15 T cell receptor beta chains from one sample sequenced in a study of spatial heterogeneity in lung cancer. MiXCR, run by TCRdb on the 5' RACE reads, gives a single entry per CDR3 protein. The repertoire has 25,000 to 35,000 distinct CDR3 sequences, 5% to 6% of them found once; the top ten carry around 24%. Time point: blood at routine non-recurrence follow-up after resection. Material: PBMCs, obtained at follow-up. All receptors derive from a female donor with early-stage non-small cell lung cancer.

In this sample, this clonotype turned up many times. The rearrangement joins TRBV4-2 to TRBJ2-1; perhaps TRBD2 as D (5 bases). The CDR3 loop spans 16 amino acids. V dropped 3 bases and J dropped 4 bases, with 16 bases sitting between them. Germline CDR1 is LGHNA and CDR2 is YNFKEQ. Here the CDR3 DNA reads TGTGCCAGCAGCCATGCGGGCCAAACCAGATACAATGAGCAGTTCTTC. Translation gives CASSHAGQTRYNEQFF.

At least ten counts were recorded for this clonotype. The rearrangement links TRBV12-3 or TRBV12-4 to TRBJ2-2; D is ambiguous. There are 12 residues in the CDR3. Deletions cut 5 bases from V and 3 bases from J, with 4 bases between. The CDR3 protein is CASSPYTGELFF. CDR3 in DNA: TGTGCCAGCAGTCCATACACCGGGGAGCTGTTTTTT.

This rearrangement joins TRBV5-1 to TRBJ2-1; D is perhaps TRBD1 or TRBD2 (5 bases each). V gave up 0 bases and J gave up 9 bases, with 16 bases separating them. The CDR3 is 15 residues long. Germline V lookup: CDR1 SGHRS, CDR2 YFSETQ. CDR3 in DNA: TGCGCCAGCAGCTTGGGGTTGCTGGGGCGGGTTGAGCAGTTCTTC. Encoded protein: CASSLGLLGRVEQFF. Full variable domain (missing parts from reference TRBV5-1 and TRBJ2-1): KAGVTQTPRYLIKTRGQQVTLSCSPISGHRSVSWYQQTPGQGLQFLFEYFSETQRNKGNFPGRFSGRQFSNSRSEMNVSTLELGDSALYLCASSLGLLGRVEQFFGPGTRLTVL.

The table lists this clonotype with many counts. This chain connects TRBV5-6 to TRBJ1-1; TRBD1 aligns across 8 bases. The CDR3 extends over 16 amino acids. Germline CDR1 and CDR2: SGHDT and YYEEEE. Trimming cost V 0 bases and J 4 bases; bases outside gene matches: 8. CDR3: CASSLETGGIGTEAFF. The CDR3 DNA sequence: TGTGCCAGCAGCTTGGAAACAGGGGGGATTGGCACTGAAGCTTTCTTT.

This clonotype was counted many times. The chain couples TRBV20-1 to TRBJ2-3, with 10 nucleotides matching TRBD2. The CDR3 has 15 residues. Per the germline V gene, CDR1 is DFQATT and CDR2 is SNEGSKA (reference sequence). Losses at the gene ends were 5 bases for V and 4 bases for J; bases not matched to a gene: 9. The CDR3 protein is CSADTSGEVSDTQYF. CDR3 bases: TGCAGTGCTGATACTAGCGGGGAAGTATCAGATACGCAGTATTTT.

This clonotype was counted ten times or more. This sequence joins TRBV6-6 and TRBJ2-5, with D hard to call. Trimming cost V 5 bases and J 5 bases, with 3 bases left between them. Germline V lookup: CDR1 MNHNY, CDR2 SVGAGI (reference sequence). The CDR3 is 10 amino acids. The CDR3 sequence: CASSQETQYF. CDR3 DNA sequence: TGTGCCAGCAGTCAGGAGACCCAGTACTTC.

This clonotype was observed at least ten times. This rearrangement joins TRBV29-1 to TRBJ2-2; 8 bases fit TRBD2. J lost 2 bases, V lost 2 bases, and 1 base had no gene match. The CDR3 extends over 14 amino acids. Germline lookup yields CDR1 SQVTM and CDR2 ANQGSEA. The CDR3 sequence: CSVERGGNTGELFF. The CDR3 DNA sequence: TGCAGCGTTGAACGGGGGGGAAACACCGGGGAGCTGTTTTTT.

This clonotype is judged medium-sized. The gene calls are TRBV28 and TRBJ2-7; TRBD2 matches at 13 bases. Trimming removed 6 bases from V and 2 bases from J; junction bases left unmatched: 4. The CDR3 runs to 15 residues. Germline CDR1 reads MDHEN; CDR2 reads SYDVKM. CDR3 loop: CASSLGLAGTYEQYF. CDR3 DNA sequence: TGTGCCAGCAGCTTGGGACTAGCGGGAACCTACGAGCAGTACTTC.

By sample share, this clonotype is medium-sized (0.01 to 0.1%). The chain is built from TRBV6-6 and TRBJ2-1, with 9 bases aligning to TRBD2. CDR3 length: 15 residues. After removal of 10 bases from V and 4 bases from J, the junction contained 11 bases not matched to a gene. Per the germline V gene, CDR1 is MNHNY and CDR2 is SVGAGI (reference sequence). DNA of the CDR3: TGTGCCACCAACTTAGCGGGAGTGGTGTACAATGAGCAGTTCTTC. This sequence encodes CATNLAGVVYNEQFF.

The sample holds many counts of this clonotype. Here the CDR3 DNA reads TGCGCCAGCAGCCAAGGGTCAGGGGGCCGGTATGGCTACACCTTC. It encodes CASSQGSGGRYGYTF. The chain joins TRBV4-3 to TRBJ1-2; 8 bases align to TRBD1. This CDR3 contains 15 residues. Germline CDR1 reads LGHNA; CDR2 reads YSLEER. V lost 1 base to trimming and J lost 5 bases; unmatched junction nucleotides: 6.

In this sample, this clonotype is medium-sized. The V gene is TRBV28, the J gene TRBJ2-3; D remains ambiguous. The CDR3 is 14 amino acids. The V end lost 7 bases, the J end lost 2 bases, and 13 bases lay between the germline ends. Germline V gives CDR1 MDHEN, CDR2 SYDVKM. The CDR3, as DNA: TGTGCCAGCAAACCGCGTGGCCCCACAGATACGCAGTATTTT. The encoded protein is CASKPRGPTDTQYF.

This clonotype was recorded at least ten times. The J gene is TRBJ2-7, the V gene TRBV5-4; D is possibly TRBD1 (5 bases). The CDR3 loop spans 16 amino acids. CDR1 is SGHNT and CDR2 is YYREEE in the germline V gene (reference sequence). The V end lost 1 base, the J end lost 8 bases, and 22 bases lay between the germline ends. CDR3 sequence (DNA): TGTGCCAGCAGCTTGCCAGGAACGTCTACGAAGGGGCAGCAGTACTTC. It translates to CASSLPGTSTKGQQYF.

This clonotype has ten or more counts. The J gene is TRBJ1-6, the V gene TRBV4-3, with D possibly being TRBD1 (5 bases). The germline V gene encodes CDR1 LGHNA and CDR2 YSLEER. The CDR3 sequence is 15 residues long. V dropped 0 bases and J dropped 9 bases, with 12 bases sitting between them. The CDR3 reads CASSQEGRVASPLHF. CDR3 coding DNA: TGCGCCAGCAGCCAAGAGGGCAGGGTAGCTTCACCCCTCCACTTT.

The chain joins TRBV4-3 to TRBJ1-2; D call uncertain. CDR3 length: 14 residues. Germline CDR1 LGHNA, CDR2 YSLEER. Trimming pared 0 bases from V and 0 bases from J, leaving 5 bases between. DNA of the CDR3: TGCGCCAGCAGCCAAGATTCAACTAACTATGGCTACACCTTC. Protein sequence: CASSQDSTNYGYTF.

This clonotype was found many times. J is TRBJ2-1 and V is TRBV29-1; TRBD2 agrees at 8 bases. Germline V gene lookup returns CDR1 SQVTM and CDR2 ANQGSEA. CDR3 length: 14 amino acids. After removal of 3 bases from V and 3 bases from J, the junction contained 4 bases not matched to a gene. In DNA form, the CDR3 reads TGCAGCGTTGATAGTAGCGGGGTCTACAATGAGCAGTTCTTC. Its protein product is CSVDSSGVYNEQFF.